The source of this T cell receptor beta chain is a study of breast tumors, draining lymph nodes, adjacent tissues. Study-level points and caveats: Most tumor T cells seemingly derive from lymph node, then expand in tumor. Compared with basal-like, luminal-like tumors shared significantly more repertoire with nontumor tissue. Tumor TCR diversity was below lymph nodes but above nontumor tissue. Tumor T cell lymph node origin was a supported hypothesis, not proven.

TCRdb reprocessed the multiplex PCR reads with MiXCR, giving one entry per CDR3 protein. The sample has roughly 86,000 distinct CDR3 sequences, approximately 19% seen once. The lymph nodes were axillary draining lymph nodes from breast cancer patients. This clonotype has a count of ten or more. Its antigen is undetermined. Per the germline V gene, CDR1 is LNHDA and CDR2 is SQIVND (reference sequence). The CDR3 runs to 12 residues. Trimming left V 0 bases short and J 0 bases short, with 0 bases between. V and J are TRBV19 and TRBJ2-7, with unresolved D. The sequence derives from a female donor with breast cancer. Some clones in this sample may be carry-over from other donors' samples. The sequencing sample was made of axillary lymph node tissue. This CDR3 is CASSIDSYEQYF. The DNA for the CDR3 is TGTGCCAGTAGTATAGACTCCTACGAGCAGTACTTC.